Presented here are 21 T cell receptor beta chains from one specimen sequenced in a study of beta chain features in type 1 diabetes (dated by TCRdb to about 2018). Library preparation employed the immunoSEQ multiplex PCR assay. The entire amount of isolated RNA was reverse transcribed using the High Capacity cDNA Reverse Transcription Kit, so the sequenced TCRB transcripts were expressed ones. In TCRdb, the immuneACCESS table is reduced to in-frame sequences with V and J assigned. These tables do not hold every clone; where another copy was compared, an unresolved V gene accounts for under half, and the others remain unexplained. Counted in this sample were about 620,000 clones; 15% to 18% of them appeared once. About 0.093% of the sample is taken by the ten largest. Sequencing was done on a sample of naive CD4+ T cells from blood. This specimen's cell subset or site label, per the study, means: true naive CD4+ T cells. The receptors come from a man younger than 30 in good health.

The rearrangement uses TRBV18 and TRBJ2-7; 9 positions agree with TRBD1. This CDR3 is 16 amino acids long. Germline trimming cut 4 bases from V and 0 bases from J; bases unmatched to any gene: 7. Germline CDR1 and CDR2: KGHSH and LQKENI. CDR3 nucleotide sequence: TGTGCCAGCTCACTGCTCCGGGACAGGGCCTCCTACGAGCAGTACTTC. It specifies CASSLLRDRASYEQYF.

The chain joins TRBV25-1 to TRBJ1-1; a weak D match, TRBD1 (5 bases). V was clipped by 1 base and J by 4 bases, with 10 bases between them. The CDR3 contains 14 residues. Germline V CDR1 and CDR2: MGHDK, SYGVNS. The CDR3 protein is CASSEWAGGTEAFF. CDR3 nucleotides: TGTGCCAGCAGTGAATGGGCCGGGGGCACTGAAGCTTTCTTT.

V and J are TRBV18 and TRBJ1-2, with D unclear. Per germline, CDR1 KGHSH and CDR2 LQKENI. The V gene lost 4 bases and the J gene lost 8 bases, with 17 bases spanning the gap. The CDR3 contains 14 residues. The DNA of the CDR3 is TGTGCCAGCTCACAGAACGGGATTCAAGGCGGCTACACCTTC. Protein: CASSQNGIQGGYTF.

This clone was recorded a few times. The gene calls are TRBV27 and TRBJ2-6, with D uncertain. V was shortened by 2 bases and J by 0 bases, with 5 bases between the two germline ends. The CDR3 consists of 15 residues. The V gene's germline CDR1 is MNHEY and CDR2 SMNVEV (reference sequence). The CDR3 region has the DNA TGTGCCAGCAGTTTAAAAGACTCTGGGGCCAACGTCCTGACTTTC. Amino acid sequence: CASSLKDSGANVLTF.

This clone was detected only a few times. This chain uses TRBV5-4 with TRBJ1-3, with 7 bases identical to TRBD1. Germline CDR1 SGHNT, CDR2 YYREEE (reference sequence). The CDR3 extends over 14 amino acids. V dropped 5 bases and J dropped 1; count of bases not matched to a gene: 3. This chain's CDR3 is CASRKTGSGNTIYF. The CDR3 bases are TGTGCCAGCAGAAAGACAGGGTCTGGAAACACCATATATTTT.

CDR3 bases: TGTGCCAGCAGTTTAGAGAGGGTATGGGGTATCTACAATGAGCAGTTCTTC. Amino acids: CASSLERVWGIYNEQFF. V and J are TRBV27 and TRBJ2-1; D perhaps matches TRBD2 (5 bases). The CDR3 totals 17 residues. Germline-derived CDR1 and CDR2 are MNHEY and SMNVEV (reference sequence). Trimming left V 2 bases short and J 3 bases short, with 17 bases between.

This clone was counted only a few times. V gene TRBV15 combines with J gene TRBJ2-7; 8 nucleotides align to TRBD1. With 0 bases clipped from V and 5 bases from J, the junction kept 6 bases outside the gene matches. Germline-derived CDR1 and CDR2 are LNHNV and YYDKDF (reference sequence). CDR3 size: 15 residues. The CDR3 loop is CATSRDRQGRHEQYF. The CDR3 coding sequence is TGTGCCACCAGCAGAGATCGACAGGGGAGGCACGAGCAGTACTTC.

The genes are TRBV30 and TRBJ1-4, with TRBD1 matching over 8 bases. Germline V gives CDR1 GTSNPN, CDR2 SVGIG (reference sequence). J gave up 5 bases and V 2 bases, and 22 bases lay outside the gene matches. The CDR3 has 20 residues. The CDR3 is CAWSPPRTGSRGVGNEKLFF. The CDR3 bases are TGTGCCTGGAGTCCACCTCGGACAGGGAGTAGGGGGGTTGGAAATGAAAAACTGTTTTTT.

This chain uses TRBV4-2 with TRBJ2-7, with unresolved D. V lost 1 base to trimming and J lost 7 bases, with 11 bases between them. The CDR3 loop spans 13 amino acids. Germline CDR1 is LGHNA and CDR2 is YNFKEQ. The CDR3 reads CASSQASDPEQYF. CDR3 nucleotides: TGTGCCAGCAGCCAAGCCTCTGACCCAGAGCAGTACTTC.

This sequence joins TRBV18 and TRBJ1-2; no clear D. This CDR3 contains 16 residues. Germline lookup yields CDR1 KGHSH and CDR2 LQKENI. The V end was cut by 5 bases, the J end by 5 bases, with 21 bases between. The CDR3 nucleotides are TGTGCCAGCTCAAGAACGGAAGGCAGGTCCAGTTATGGCTACACCTTC. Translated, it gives CASSRTEGRSSYGYTF.

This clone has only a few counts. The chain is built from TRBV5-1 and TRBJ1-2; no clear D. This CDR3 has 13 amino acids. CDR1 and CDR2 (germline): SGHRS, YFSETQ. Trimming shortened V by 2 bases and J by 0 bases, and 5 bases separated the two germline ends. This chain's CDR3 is CASSFGTNYGYTF. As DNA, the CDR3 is TGCGCCAGCAGCTTTGGGACTAACTATGGCTACACCTTC.

CDR3 protein: CASSPRGALSQPQHF. The CDR3 bases are TGTGCCAGCAGCCCCCGAGGGGCATTAAGTCAGCCCCAGCATTTT. The chain links TRBV21-1 to TRBJ1-5. TRBV21-1 is noted as a pseudogene. This CDR3 has 15 amino acids.

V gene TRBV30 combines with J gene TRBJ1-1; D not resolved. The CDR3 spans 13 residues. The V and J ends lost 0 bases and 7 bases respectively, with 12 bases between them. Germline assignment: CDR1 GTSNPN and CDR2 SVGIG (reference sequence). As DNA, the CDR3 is TGTGCCTGGAGTGTCCCAGCCCCAGGTGAAGCTTTCTTT. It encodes CAWSVPAPGEAFF.

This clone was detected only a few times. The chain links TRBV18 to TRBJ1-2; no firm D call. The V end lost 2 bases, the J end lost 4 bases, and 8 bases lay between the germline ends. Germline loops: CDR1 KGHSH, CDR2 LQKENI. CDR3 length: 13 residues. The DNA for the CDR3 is TGTGCCAGCTCACCATCGGACCTCTATGGCTACACCTTC. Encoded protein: CASSPSDLYGYTF.

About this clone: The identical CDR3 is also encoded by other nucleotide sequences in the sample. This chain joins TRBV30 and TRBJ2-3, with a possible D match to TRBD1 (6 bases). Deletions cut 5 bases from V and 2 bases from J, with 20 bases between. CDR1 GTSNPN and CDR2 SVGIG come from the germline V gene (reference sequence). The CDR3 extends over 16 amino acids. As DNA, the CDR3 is TGTGCCTGGGGGCGAGGTCTCTTGGGGGCCACAGATACGCAGTATTTT. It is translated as CAWGRGLLGATDTQYF.

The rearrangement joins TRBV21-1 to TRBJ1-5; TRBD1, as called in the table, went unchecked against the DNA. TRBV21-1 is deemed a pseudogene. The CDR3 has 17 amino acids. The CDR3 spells CASGRDRGNFSNQPQHF. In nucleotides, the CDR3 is TGTGCCAGCGGCCGGGACAGGGGGAATTTTAGCAATCAGCCCCAGCATTTT.

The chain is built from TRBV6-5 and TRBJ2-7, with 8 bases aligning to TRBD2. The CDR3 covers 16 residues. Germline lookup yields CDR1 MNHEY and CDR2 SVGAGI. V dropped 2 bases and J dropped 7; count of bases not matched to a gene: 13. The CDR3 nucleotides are TGTGCCAGCAGTTACCGAGGTCAAGCGGGAGCTTTTGAGCAGTACTTC. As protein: CASSYRGQAGAFEQYF.

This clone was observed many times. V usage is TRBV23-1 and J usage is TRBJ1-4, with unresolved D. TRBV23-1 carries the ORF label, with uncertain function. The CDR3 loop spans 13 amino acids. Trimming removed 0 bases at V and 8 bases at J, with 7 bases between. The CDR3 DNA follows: TGCGCCAGCAGTCAATCCACACGGGAAAAACTGTTTTTT. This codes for CASSQSTREKLFF.

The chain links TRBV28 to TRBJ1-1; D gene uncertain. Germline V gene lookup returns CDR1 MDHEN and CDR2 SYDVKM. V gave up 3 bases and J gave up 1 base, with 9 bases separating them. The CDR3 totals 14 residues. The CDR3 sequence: CASSLVGANTEAFF. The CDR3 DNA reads TGTGCCAGCAGTTTGGTAGGCGCGAACACTGAAGCTTTCTTT. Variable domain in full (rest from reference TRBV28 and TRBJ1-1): DVKVTQSSRYLVKRTGEKVFLECVQDMDHENMFWYRQDPGLGLRLIYFSYDVKMKEKGDIPEGYSVSREKKERFSLILESASTNQTSMYLCASSLVGANTEAFFGQGTRLTVV.

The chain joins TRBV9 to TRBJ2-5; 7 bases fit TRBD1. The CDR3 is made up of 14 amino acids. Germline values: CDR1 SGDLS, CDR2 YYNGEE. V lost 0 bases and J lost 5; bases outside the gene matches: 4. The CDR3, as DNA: TGTGCCAGCAGCGTAGAATGGGGACAGGAGACCCAGTACTTC. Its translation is CASSVEWGQETQYF.

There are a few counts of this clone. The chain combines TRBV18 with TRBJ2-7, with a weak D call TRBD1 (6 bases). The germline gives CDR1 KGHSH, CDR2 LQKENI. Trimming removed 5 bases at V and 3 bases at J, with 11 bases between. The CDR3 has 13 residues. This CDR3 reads CASSRQDGYEQYF. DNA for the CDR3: TGTGCCAGCTCAAGACAGGACGGCTACGAGCAGTACTTC.